Sequencing of this T cell receptor (beta chain) was carried out in a study of blood T cell repertoires in COVID-19. The J segment lost 10 bases and the V segment lost 0 bases, leaving 6 bases of the junction unmatched. Germline lookup yields CDR1 SNHLY and CDR2 FYNNEI. The CDR3 covers 15 residues. Using immunoSEQ multiplex PCR, the repertoire was profiled, and TCRdb retains in-frame clones only, with some absent. The repertoire consists of about 100,000 clones, with roughly 80% occurring once and the leading ten covering 9.5% to 13%. Source material: peripheral blood. The chain links TRBV2 to TRBJ1-6, with 7 bases lining up with TRBD1. The TCR was taken from a woman aged 70-85 years with acute or convalescent COVID-19. The CDR3 loop reads CASSEATGLGSPLHF. CDR3 nucleotides: TGTGCCAGCAGTGAAGCGACAGGGCTAGGGTCACCCCTCCACTTT.